Listed below are T cell receptor beta chains from one sample, sequenced in a study of T cell repertoires in cytomegalovirus infection. MiXCR, run by TCRdb on the reads, gives a single entry per CDR3 protein. Among almost 500,000 distinct CDR3 sequences listed, approximately 10% were seen once. Sequenced input: PBMCs. Every receptor here comes from a human donor in good health (CMV status not recorded). Some clones in this sample may be carry-over from other donors' samples. The CDR3 runs from the conserved cysteine through the conserved F or W. The order of the fields is J gene, V gene, clone size, D gene, CDR3 DNA, CDR3 protein. A D gene is named only where the DNA matches it firmly. The size of a clone is reported for some rows only, either as once, few or many, or as a class for expanded clones.

>TRBJ2-2|TRBV9|-|-
TGTGCCAGCAGCGTCGGCATTTCGAACACCGGGGAGCTGTTTTTT
CASSVGISNTGELFF
>TRBJ1-5|TRBV14|few|-
TGTGCCAGCAGCCAAGATCGGGGAGGAGCCCAGCATTTT
CASSQDRGGAQHF
>TRBJ1-4|TRBV19|-|TRBD1
TGTGCCAGTAACGACGGACAGGGGGCGGAAAAACTGTTTTTT
CASNDGQGAEKLFF
>TRBJ2-3|TRBV28|many|TRBD2
TGTGCCAGCAGTACTAGACTAGCGGGAGAGAGCACAGATACGCAGTATTTT
CASSTRLAGESTDTQYF
>TRBJ1-3|TRBV12-3/TRBV12-4|-|-
TGTGCCAGCAGTTTAGCGGGGCACAGTGTAGTTGGAAACACCATATATTTT
CASSLAGHSVVGNTIYF
>TRBJ2-3|TRBV6-2/TRBV6-3|many|-
TGTGCCAGCAGCCGCTCTAATACGCAGTATTTT
CASSRSNTQYF
>TRBJ1-2|TRBV12-3/TRBV12-4|many|-
TGTGCCAGCAGTTTATTCCGGACAGCTAACTATGGCTACACCTTC
CASSLFRTANYGYTF
>TRBJ2-1|TRBV5-5|many|-
TGTGCCAGCAGCTGGGGGGCTTCCTGGGGCAATGAGCAGTTCTTC
CASSWGASWGNEQFF
>TRBJ2-1|TRBV24-1|many|TRBD2
TGTGCCACCAGTGATCCCATGGGACTAGCGGGAGCCAATGAGCAGTTCTTC
CATSDPMGLAGANEQFF
>TRBJ1-1|TRBV5-6|many|-
TGTGCCAGCAGCTTGGTGGGGGGCCGAGACACTGAAGCTTTCTTT
CASSLVGGRDTEAFF
>TRBJ1-2|TRBV4-1|many|TRBD1
TGCGCCAGCAGCTACAGGGGGCTTGACCGCTATGGCTACACCTTC
CASSYRGLDRYGYTF
>TRBJ2-2|TRBV19|-|TRBD1
TGTGCCAGTAGTACGGACAGGGGACTTGTCGGGGAGCTGTTTTTT
CASSTDRGLVGELFF
>TRBJ2-4|TRBV7-3|many|-
TGTGCCAGCAGCTTAACCTCTTCACAGGTGGACATTCAGTACTTC
CASSLTSSQVDIQYF
>TRBJ1-3|TRBV9|few|TRBD1
TGTGCCAGCAGCAGCGGGACAGGTGCCTCTGGAAACACCATATATTTT
CASSSGTGASGNTIYF
>TRBJ2-1|TRBV7-2|many|-
TGTGCCAGCGGCTTCGGGACGCCCCCATACAATGAGCAGTTCTTC
CASGFGTPPYNEQFF
>TRBJ2-1|TRBV12-3/TRBV12-4|few|TRBD1
TGTGCCAGCAGGTCCGGGACAGGGAGCTACAATGAGCAGTTCTTC
CASRSGTGSYNEQFF
>TRBJ2-1|TRBV6-5|many|-
TGTGCCAGCAGTTACTCTGGAGAGGGTTACAATGAGCAGTTCTTC
CASSYSGEGYNEQFF